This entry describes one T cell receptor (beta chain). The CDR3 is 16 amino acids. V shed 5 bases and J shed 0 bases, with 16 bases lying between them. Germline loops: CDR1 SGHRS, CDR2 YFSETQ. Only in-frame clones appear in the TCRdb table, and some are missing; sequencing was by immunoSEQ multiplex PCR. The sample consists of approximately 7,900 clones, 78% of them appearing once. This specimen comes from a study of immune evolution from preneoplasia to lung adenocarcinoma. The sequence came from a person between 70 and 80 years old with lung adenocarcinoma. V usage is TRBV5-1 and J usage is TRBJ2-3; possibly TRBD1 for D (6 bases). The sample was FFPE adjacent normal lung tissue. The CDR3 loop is CASSQPGHPSTDTQYF. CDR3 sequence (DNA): TGCGCCAGCAGTCAACCGGGACACCCTAGCACAGATACGCAGTATTTT.